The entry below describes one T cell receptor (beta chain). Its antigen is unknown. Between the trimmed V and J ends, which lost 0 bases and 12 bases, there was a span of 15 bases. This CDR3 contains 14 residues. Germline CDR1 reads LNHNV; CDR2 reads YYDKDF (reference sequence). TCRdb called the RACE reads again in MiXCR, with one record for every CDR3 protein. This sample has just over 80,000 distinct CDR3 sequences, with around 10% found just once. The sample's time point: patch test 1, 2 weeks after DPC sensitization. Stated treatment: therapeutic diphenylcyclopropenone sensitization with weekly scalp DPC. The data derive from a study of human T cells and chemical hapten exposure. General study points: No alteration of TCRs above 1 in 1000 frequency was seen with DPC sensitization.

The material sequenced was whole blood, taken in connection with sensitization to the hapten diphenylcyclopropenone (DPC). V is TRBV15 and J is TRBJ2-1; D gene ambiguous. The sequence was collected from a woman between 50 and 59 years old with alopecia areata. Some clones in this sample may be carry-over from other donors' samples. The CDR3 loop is CATSRDGRASSQFF. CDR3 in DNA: TGTGCCACCAGCAGAGATGGACGTGCAAGTTCGCAGTTCTTC.